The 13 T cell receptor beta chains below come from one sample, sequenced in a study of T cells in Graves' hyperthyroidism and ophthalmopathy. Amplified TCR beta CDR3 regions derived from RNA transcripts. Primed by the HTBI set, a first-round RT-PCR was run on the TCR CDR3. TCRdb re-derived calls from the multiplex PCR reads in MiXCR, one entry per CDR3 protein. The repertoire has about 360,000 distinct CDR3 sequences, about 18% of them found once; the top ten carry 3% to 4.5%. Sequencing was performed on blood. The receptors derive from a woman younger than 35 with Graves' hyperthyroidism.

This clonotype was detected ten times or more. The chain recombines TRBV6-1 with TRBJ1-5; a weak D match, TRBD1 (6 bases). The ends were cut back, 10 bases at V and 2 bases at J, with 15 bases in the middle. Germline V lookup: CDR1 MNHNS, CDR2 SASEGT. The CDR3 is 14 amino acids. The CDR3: CATSGGPGNQPQHF. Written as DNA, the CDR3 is TGTGCCACCTCCGGGGGGCCTGGCAATCAGCCCCAGCATTTT.

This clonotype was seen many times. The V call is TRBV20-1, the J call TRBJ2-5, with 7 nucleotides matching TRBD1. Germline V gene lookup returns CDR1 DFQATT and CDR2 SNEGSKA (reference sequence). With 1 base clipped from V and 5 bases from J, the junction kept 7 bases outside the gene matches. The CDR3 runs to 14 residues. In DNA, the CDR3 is TGCAGTGCTAGAGTGACAGGGAGTGGGGAGACCCAGTACTTC. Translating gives CSARVTGSGETQYF.

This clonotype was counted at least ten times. CDR3 region: CASQNRYQETQYF. CDR3 sequence (DNA): TGTGCCAGTCAGAACAGATACCAAGAGACCCAGTACTTC. J is TRBJ2-5 and V is TRBV7-9; D gene ambiguous. CDR1 SEHNR and CDR2 FQNEAQ come from the germline V gene (reference sequence). Trimming left V 9 bases short and J 0 bases short, with 11 bases between. The length of the CDR3 is 13 residues. The whole variable domain, remainder taken from reference TRBV7-9 and TRBJ2-5, is DTGVSQNPRHKITKRGQNVTFRCDPISEHNRLYWYRQTLGQGPEFLTYFQNEAQLEKSRLLSDRFSAERPKGSFSTLEIQRTEQGDSAMYLCASQNRYQETQYFGPGTRLLVL.

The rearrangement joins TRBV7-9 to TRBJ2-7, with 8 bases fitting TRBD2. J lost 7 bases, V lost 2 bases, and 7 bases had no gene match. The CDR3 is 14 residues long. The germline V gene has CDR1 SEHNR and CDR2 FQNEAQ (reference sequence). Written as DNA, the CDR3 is TGTGCCAGCAGCTTACCCGGGGGGGCCGGTGAGCAGTACTTC. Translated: CASSLPGGAGEQYF. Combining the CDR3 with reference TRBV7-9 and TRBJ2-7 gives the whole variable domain DTGVSQNPRHKITKRGQNVTFRCDPISEHNRLYWYRQTLGQGPEFLTYFQNEAQLEKSRLLSDRFSAERPKGSFSTLEIQRTEQGDSAMYLCASSLPGGAGEQYFGPGTRLTVT.

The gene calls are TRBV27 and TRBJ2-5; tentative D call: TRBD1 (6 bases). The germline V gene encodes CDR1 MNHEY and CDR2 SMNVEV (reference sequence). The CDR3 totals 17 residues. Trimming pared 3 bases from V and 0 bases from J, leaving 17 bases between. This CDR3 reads CASSLGQGRWYQETQYF. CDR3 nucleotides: TGTGCCAGCAGTTTGGGTCAGGGGCGTTGGTACCAAGAGACCCAGTACTTC.

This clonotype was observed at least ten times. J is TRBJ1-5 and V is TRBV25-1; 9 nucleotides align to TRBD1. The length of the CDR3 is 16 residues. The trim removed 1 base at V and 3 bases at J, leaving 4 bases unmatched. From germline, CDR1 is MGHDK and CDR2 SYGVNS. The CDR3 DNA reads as TGTGCCAGCAGTGAATCCGGGACAGGGCTCAATCAGCCCCAGCATTTT. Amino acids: CASSESGTGLNQPQHF.

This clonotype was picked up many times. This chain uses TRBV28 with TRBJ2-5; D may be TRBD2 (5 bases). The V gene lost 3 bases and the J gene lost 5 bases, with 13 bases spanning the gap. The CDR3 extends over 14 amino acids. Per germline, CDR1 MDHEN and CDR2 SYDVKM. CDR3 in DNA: TGTGCCAGCAGTTTTTCCCCGGGGATGGAGACCCAGTACTTC. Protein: CASSFSPGMETQYF.

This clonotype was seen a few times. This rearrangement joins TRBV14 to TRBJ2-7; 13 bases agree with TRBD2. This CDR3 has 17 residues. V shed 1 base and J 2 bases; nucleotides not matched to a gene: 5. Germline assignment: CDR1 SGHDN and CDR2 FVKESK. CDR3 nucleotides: TGTGCCAGCAGCCAAGGTGGACTAGCGGGGGCCACCTACGAGCAGTACTTC. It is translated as CASSQGGLAGATYEQYF.

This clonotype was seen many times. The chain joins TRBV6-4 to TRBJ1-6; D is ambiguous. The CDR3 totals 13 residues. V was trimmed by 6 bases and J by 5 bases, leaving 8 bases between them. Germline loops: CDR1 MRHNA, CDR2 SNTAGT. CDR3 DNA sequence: TGTGCCAGCAGCGACACAGATAATTCACCCCTCCACTTT. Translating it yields CASSDTDNSPLHF.

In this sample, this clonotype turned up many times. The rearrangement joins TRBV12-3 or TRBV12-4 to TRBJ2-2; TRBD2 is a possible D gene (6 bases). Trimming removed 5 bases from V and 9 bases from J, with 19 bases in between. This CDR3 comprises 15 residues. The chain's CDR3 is CASSISGTPVWELFF. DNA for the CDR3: TGTGCCAGCAGTATTTCCGGGACTCCGGTTTGGGAGCTGTTTTTT.

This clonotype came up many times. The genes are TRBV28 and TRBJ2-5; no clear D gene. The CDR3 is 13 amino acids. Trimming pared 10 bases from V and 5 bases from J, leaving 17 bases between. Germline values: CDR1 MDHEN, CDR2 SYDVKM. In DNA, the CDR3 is TGTGCCACCCGTTCCCCCCGCACGGAGACCCAGTACTTC. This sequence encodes CATRSPRTETQYF. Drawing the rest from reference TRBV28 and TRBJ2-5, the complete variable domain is DVKVTQSSRYLVKRTGEKVFLECVQDMDHENMFWYRQDPGLGLRLIYFSYDVKMKEKGDIPEGYSVSREKKERFSLILESASTNQTSMYLCATRSPRTETQYFGPGTRLLVL.

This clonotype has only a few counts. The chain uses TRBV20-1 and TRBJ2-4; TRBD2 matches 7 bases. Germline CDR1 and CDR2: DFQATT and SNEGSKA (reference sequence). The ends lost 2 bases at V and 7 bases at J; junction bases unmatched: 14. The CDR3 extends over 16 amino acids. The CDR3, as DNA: TGCAGTGCTAGAAAAGTCGGCGGGGAGGGGAAGAACATTCAGTACTTC. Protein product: CSARKVGGEGKNIQYF.

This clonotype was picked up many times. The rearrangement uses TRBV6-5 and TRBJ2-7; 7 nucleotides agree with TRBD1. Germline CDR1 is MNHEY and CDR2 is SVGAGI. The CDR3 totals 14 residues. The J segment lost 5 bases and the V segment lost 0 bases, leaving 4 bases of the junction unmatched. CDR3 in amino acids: CASSYSDRWDEQYF. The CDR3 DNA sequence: TGTGCCAGCAGTTACTCGGACAGGTGGGACGAGCAGTACTTC.